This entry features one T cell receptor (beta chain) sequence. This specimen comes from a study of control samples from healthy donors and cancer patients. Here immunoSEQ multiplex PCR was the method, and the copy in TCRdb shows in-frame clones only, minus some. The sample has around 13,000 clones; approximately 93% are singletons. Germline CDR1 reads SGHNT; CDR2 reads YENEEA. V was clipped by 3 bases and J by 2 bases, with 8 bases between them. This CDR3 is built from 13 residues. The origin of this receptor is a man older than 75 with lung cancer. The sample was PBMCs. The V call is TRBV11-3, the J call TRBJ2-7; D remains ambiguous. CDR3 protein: CASSLGYTYEQYF. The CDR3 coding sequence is TGTGCCAGCAGCTTGGGATATACCTACGAGCAGTACTTC.